These 13 T cell receptor beta chains were all obtained from the same sample, sequenced in a study of blood T cell repertoires in COVID-19. Produced via immunoSEQ multiplex PCR; TCRdb's table is partial and in-frame only. The data contain fewer than 500,000 clones, around 90% of them seen just once; the ten biggest clones take up around 0.92%. The sample consisted of peripheral blood. The origin of the receptors is a man aged 18 to 30 with COVID-19, enrolled during active disease.

The chain's CDR3 is CASSLAGTSGNEQFF. The CDR3 bases are TGTGCCAGCAGCTTAGCCGGGACTAGCGGGAATGAGCAGTTCTTC. The chain couples TRBV7-9 to TRBJ2-1; 12 bases map to TRBD2. Germline assignment: CDR1 SEHNR and CDR2 FQNEAQ (reference sequence). The CDR3 runs 15 residues. Unmatched junction bases numbered 1, after V lost 0 bases and J lost 7 bases.

The chain employs TRBV12-5 and TRBJ2-3; 8 bases are shared with TRBD2. The CDR3 contains 16 residues. Trimming removed 1 base from V and 7 bases from J; junction bases left unmatched: 10. Germline CDR1 LGHNT, CDR2 FRNRAP. The CDR3: CASGLGIAGLANTQYF. CDR3 coding DNA: TGTGCTAGTGGTTTGGGAATAGCGGGGCTCGCCAATACGCAGTATTTT.

The V gene is TRBV16, the J gene TRBJ1-1; 10 bases align to TRBD1. This CDR3 is built from 14 residues. The trim removed 4 bases at V and 3 bases at J, leaving 2 bases unmatched. Germline V CDR1 and CDR2: KGHSY, FQNENV. CDR3 in amino acids: CASSLGTGDTEAFF. DNA of the CDR3: TGTGCCAGCAGCCTTGGGACAGGGGACACTGAAGCTTTCTTT. The complete variable domain, with remaining parts taken from reference TRBV16 and TRBJ1-1, reads GEEVAQTPKHLVRGEGQKAKLYCAPIKGHSYVFWYQQVLKNEFKFLISFQNENVFDETGMPKERFSAKCLPNSPCSLEIQATKLEDSAVYFCASSLGTGDTEAFFGQGTRLTVV.

J is TRBJ2-2 and V is TRBV7-9; D is ambiguous. This CDR3 spans 14 amino acids. V gave up 4 bases and J gave up 6 bases, with 12 bases separating them. Germline CDR1 SEHNR, CDR2 FQNEAQ (reference sequence). CDR3 DNA sequence: TGTGCCAGCAGCTCTAAGATTGTGGCCGGGGAGCTGTTTTTT. Translation gives CASSSKIVAGELFF.

The rearrangement links TRBV3-1 (or the pseudogene TRBV3-2) to TRBJ1-1; 8 nucleotides match TRBD1. Germline V gene data show CDR1 as LGHDT and CDR2 as YNNKEL (reference sequence). J was trimmed by 7 bases and V by 5 bases; bases with no gene match: 12. This CDR3 has 15 residues. This CDR3 reads CASSRGTGGGDEAFF. The DNA for the CDR3 is TGTGCCAGCAGCAGGGGTACAGGGGGGGGAGATGAAGCTTTCTTT.

This chain connects TRBV15 to TRBJ1-5; D may be TRBD1 (6 bases). The V gene's germline CDR1 is LNHNV and CDR2 YYDKDF (reference sequence). The CDR3 has 16 residues. With 1 base removed from V and 2 bases from J, the gap between germline ends came to 12 bases. This CDR3 is CATSRGGGPGNQPQHF. CDR3 nucleotides: TGTGCCACCAGCAGAGGTGGGGGCCCAGGCAATCAGCCCCAGCATTTT.

The rearrangement links TRBV28 to TRBJ1-1, with D maybe TRBD1 (6 bases). The CDR3 totals 16 residues. The germline gives CDR1 MDHEN, CDR2 SYDVKM. V dropped 0 bases and J dropped 1 base, with 12 bases sitting between them. The CDR3 here is CASSLWGGAKNTEAFF. DNA of the CDR3: TGTGCCAGCAGTTTATGGGGGGGGGCCAAGAACACTGAAGCTTTCTTT.

The chain carries TRBV27 and TRBJ1-1; 9 bases map to TRBD1. Trimming cost V 3 bases and J 1 base; bases outside gene matches: 15. The germline V gene encodes CDR1 MNHEY and CDR2 SMNVEV (reference sequence). The CDR3 runs 19 residues. This CDR3 reads CASSFYPFRDRDRNTEAFF. CDR3 nucleotides: TGTGCCAGCAGTTTCTATCCCTTCCGGGACAGGGACAGGAACACTGAAGCTTTCTTT.

This clone was seen once. The chain combines TRBV3-1 (or the pseudogene TRBV3-2) with TRBJ2-1; D might be TRBD2 (6 bases). V shed 6 bases and J shed 6 bases, with 15 bases lying between them. This CDR3 contains 14 residues. The germline V gene has CDR1 LGHDT and CDR2 YNNKEL (reference sequence). The CDR3 loop is CASSMTRSRNEQFF. The CDR3 DNA sequence: TGTGCCAGCAGTATGACTAGGAGTCGCAATGAGCAGTTCTTC.

The chain is built from TRBV27 and TRBJ2-5, with 8 bases aligning to TRBD1. With V trimmed by 2 bases and J by 10 bases, 12 bases remained unmatched. The germline CDR1 and CDR2 sequences are MNHEY and SMNVEV (reference sequence). The CDR3 length is 15 residues. CDR3 residues: CASSLGQGAKWDQYF. In nucleotides, the CDR3 is TGTGCCAGCAGTTTAGGCCAGGGGGCAAAATGGGACCAGTACTTC.

The J gene is TRBJ1-6, the V gene TRBV27; 9 bases match TRBD1. The CDR3 is made up of 15 amino acids. Germline V gene data show CDR1 as MNHEY and CDR2 as SMNVEV (reference sequence). The trim removed 6 bases at V and 5 bases at J, leaving 5 bases unmatched. CDR3: CASRPDRGNNSPLHF. In nucleotides, the CDR3 is TGTGCCAGCAGACCGGACAGGGGAAATAATTCACCCCTCCACTTT.

The chain employs TRBV10-2 and TRBJ1-2; D unresolved. The V gene lost 3 bases and the J gene lost 9 bases, with 11 bases spanning the gap. The CDR3 has 12 amino acids. The germline gives CDR1 WSHSY, CDR2 SAAADI. DNA for the CDR3: TGCGCCAGCAGTGATGAGGGAATAAGCTACACCTTC. It yields the protein CASSDEGISYTF.

Details on this clone: Sequence at one end of the junction differs from germline and may be a read error. The same CDR3 is also encoded by other DNA sequences in this sample. V and J are TRBV7-7 and TRBJ2-5; tentatively, D is TRBD2 (6 bases). Germline V CDR1 and CDR2: SSHAT, FNYEAQ (reference sequence). This CDR3 region has 14 residues. This CDR3 reads CASSLSGAQETQYF. For the CDR3, the DNA is TGTGCTAGCAGCTTGTCGGGAGCTCAAGAGACCCAGTACTTC.